The 20 T cell receptor beta chains below come from one sample, sequenced in a study of T cell repertoires in cytomegalovirus infection (dated 2019 in TCRdb). The sequencing machine was an Illumina HiSeq 1500. TCRdb applied fastp at Q25 and MiXCR to the public reads, then kept only in-frame beta chains. Records with the same CDR3 protein are collapsed into one entry carrying the most frequent genes and DNA. The sample contains 150,000 to 200,000 distinct CDR3 sequences, approximately 28% of them found a single time. The ten biggest clones cover around 29% of the sample. The sample was PBMCs. These receptors were collected from a human donor in good health (CMV status not recorded). Some clones in this sample may be carry-over from other donors' samples.

This sequence joins TRBV7-2 and TRBJ1-2, with D maybe TRBD1 (5 bases). V lost 5 bases and J 8 bases, leaving 15 bases between the germline ends. The germline CDR1 and CDR2 sequences are SGHTA and FQGNSA. This CDR3 has 13 residues. The CDR3 bases are TGTGCCAGCAGCGGAGGGGCCCTGGGGGGCTACACCTTC. This gives the protein CASSGGALGGYTF.

The CDR3 sequence is CASSPRTSEKTQYF. CDR3 coding DNA: TGTGCCAGCAGCCCCCGGACTAGCGAGAAGACCCAGTACTTC. This chain joins TRBV11-2 and TRBJ2-5; 9 bases map to TRBD2. J gave up 6 bases and V 5 bases, and 7 bases lay outside the gene matches. The V gene's germline CDR1 is SGHAT and CDR2 FQNNGV. CDR3 length: 14 amino acids.

The chain has TRBV7-9 and TRBJ1-1; D unclear. Germline V gene sequence: CDR1 SEHNR, CDR2 FQNEAQ (reference sequence). This CDR3 region has 13 residues. Trimming removed 7 bases from V and 3 bases from J, with 12 bases in between. In DNA, the CDR3 is TGTGCCAGCATCCCCGTCGGGGACACTGAAGCTTTCTTT. This sequence encodes CASIPVGDTEAFF. Based on the CDR3 plus reference TRBV7-9 and TRBJ1-1, the full variable domain is DTGVSQNPRHKITKRGQNVTFRCDPISEHNRLYWYRQTLGQGPEFLTYFQNEAQLEKSRLLSDRFSAERPKGSFSTLEIQRTEQGDSAMYLCASIPVGDTEAFFGQGTRLTVV.

This clonotype was seen a handful of times. V and J are TRBV7-6 and TRBJ2-7; TRBD1 matches 8 bases. J lost 4 bases, V lost 5 bases, and 10 bases had no gene match. CDR1 and CDR2 (germline): SGHVS, FNYEAQ. The CDR3 spans 15 residues. The CDR3: CASSPRQGILYEQYF. The CDR3 region has the DNA TGTGCCAGCAGCCCGCGACAGGGGATATTATACGAGCAGTACTTC.

V gene TRBV15 combines with J gene TRBJ2-3; weak D call: TRBD2 (7 bases). V gave up 3 bases and J gave up 5 bases, with 15 bases separating them. From germline, CDR1 is LNHNV and CDR2 YYDKDF (reference sequence). This CDR3 is built from 15 residues. The CDR3 DNA is TGTGCCACCAGCAGTTGGGGGGGGGCCGAAGATACGCAGTATTTT. Amino acid sequence: CATSSWGGAEDTQYF. The full variable domain, its missing parts supplied by reference TRBV15 and TRBJ2-3, is DAMVIQNPRYQVTQFGKPVTLSCSQTLNHNVMYWYQQKSSQAPKLLFHYYDKDFNNEADTPDNFQSRRPNTSFCFLDIRSPGLGDTAMYLCATSSWGGAEDTQYFGPGTRLTVL.

This clonotype was seen only a few times. The rearrangement uses TRBV7-2 and TRBJ1-2, with D possibly being TRBD1 (6 bases). CDR1 SGHTA and CDR2 FQGNSA come from the germline V gene. The CDR3 has 15 residues. V lost 5 bases, J lost 3 bases, and 16 bases lay in between. The CDR3 nucleotides are TGTGCCAGCAGCCCCCGGGGGGGGCTATACTATGGCTACACCTTC. It is translated as CASSPRGGLYYGYTF.

The sample holds many counts of this clonotype. This chain connects TRBV2 to TRBJ2-7; 11 bases agree with TRBD1. Per the germline V gene, CDR1 is SNHLY and CDR2 is FYNNEI. There are 15 residues in the CDR3. V gave up 7 bases and J gave up 5 bases; unmatched junction bases: 10. The CDR3 loop is CASTETGTGGNEQYF. Written as DNA, the CDR3 is TGTGCCAGCACGGAAACCGGGACAGGGGGAAACGAGCAGTACTTC.

This clonotype was seen a few times. The V call is TRBV18, the J call TRBJ1-3; no reliable D call. This CDR3 region has 18 residues. V gave up 1 base and J gave up 2 bases, with 18 bases separating them. Germline CDR1 and CDR2: KGHSH and LQKENI. Written as DNA, the CDR3 is TGTGCCAGCTCACCACTCCACCAACCGACGAGACCTGGAAACACCATATATTTT. It yields the protein CASSPLHQPTRPGNTIYF.

The sample holds many counts of this clonotype. The chain has TRBV11-2 and TRBJ2-1; D ambiguous. The CDR3 runs to 14 residues. Germline loops: CDR1 SGHAT, CDR2 FQNNGV. With 4 bases removed from V and 4 bases from J, the gap between germline ends came to 11 bases. The CDR3 protein is CASSSLSDYNEQFF. The CDR3 DNA reads as TGTGCCAGCAGCTCCCTATCAGATTACAATGAGCAGTTCTTC. Full variable domain (rest looked up from reference TRBV11-2 and TRBJ2-1): EAGVAQSPRYKIIEKRQSVAFWCNPISGHATLYWYQQILGQGPKLLIQFQNNGVVDDSQLPKDRFSAERLKGVDSTLKIQPAKLEDSAVYLCASSSLSDYNEQFFGPGTRLTVL.

This clonotype was counted at least ten times. The V call is TRBV7-9, the J call TRBJ1-4; unclear D gene. The CDR3 has 15 amino acids. Germline V lookup: CDR1 SEHNR, CDR2 FQNEAQ (reference sequence). With 5 bases removed from V and 8 bases from J, the gap between germline ends came to 18 bases. The CDR3 loop is CASSLNGLPEEKLFF. As DNA, the CDR3 is TGTGCCAGCAGCCTGAACGGCCTCCCGGAAGAAAAACTGTTTTTT.

The CDR3 nucleotides are TGCGCCAGCAGCTTGGTGGACGGCGCAGGCACTGAAGCTTTCTTT. Translated, it gives CASSLVDGAGTEAFF. J is TRBJ1-1 and V is TRBV5-1, with D unclear. The length of the CDR3 is 15 residues. The germline CDR1 and CDR2 sequences are SGHRS and YFSETQ. The ends were cut back, 0 bases at V and 4 bases at J, with 13 bases in the middle.

This clonotype occurred a few times. The gene calls are TRBV6-6 and TRBJ2-7, with TRBD1 matching over 7 bases. Germline CDR1 reads MNHNY; CDR2 reads SVGAGI (reference sequence). V was clipped by 0 bases and J by 5 bases; unmatched bases: 4. The CDR3 has 14 amino acids. This chain's CDR3 is CASSYSGQSNEQYF. CDR3 nucleotide sequence: TGTGCCAGCAGTTACTCGGGACAGTCGAACGAGCAGTACTTC.

With respect to this clonotype: Just one base apart from a much larger clone, this may be a read error. The V gene is TRBV7-2, the J gene TRBJ2-7; TRBD1 might be the D (8 bases). Germline assignment: CDR1 SGHTA and CDR2 FQGNSA. The length of the CDR3 is 13 residues. CDR3 nucleotide sequence: TGTGCCATCAGCTCTACAGGGGGGGGCGAGCAGTACTTC. Its translation: CAISSTGGGEQYF.

This clonotype came up many times. The rearrangement uses TRBV12-3 or TRBV12-4 and TRBJ1-2; tentative D call: TRBD1 (6 bases). The CDR3 loop spans 11 amino acids. Deletions cut 6 bases from V and 5 bases from J, with 7 bases between. CDR3 DNA: TGTGCCAGCAGCACAGGGTATGGCTACACCTTC. Its protein product is CASSTGYGYTF.

This clonotype turned up a few times. The J gene is TRBJ2-1, the V gene TRBV6-6; tentative D call: TRBD2 (8 bases). Germline CDR1 reads MNHNY; CDR2 reads SVGAGI (reference sequence). There are 13 residues in the CDR3. The DNA of the CDR3 is TGTGCGGCTCGGGAGGGGGCTAGGGATGAGCAGTTCTTC. Its protein is CAAREGARDEQFF.

The table lists this clonotype with a few counts. The chain's CDR3 is CASSLKQGGIFNEQYF. The CDR3 DNA reads as TGTGCCAGCAGCTTGAAGCAGGGGGGTATTTTCAACGAGCAGTACTTC. The chain carries TRBV5-6 and TRBJ2-7; possibly TRBD1 for D (7 bases). V shed 1 base and J shed 5 bases, with 19 bases lying between them. Germline loops: CDR1 SGHDT, CDR2 YYEEEE. The CDR3 contains 16 residues.

This clonotype has just a few counts. The chain is built from TRBV20-1 and TRBJ2-7; possible D gene TRBD1, 9 bases. This CDR3 has 13 residues. Looked up from germline, CDR1 is DFQATT and CDR2 is SNEGSKA (reference sequence). The ends were cut back, 3 bases at V and 12 bases at J, with 21 bases in the middle. The CDR3, as DNA: TGCAGTGCTAGTTTGGGGACTAGGGACAGGGCGTACTTC. It codes for CSASLGTRDRAYF.

Worth noting for this clonotype: A much bigger clone sits one base away, suggesting this may be a read error. The rearrangement joins TRBV15 to TRBJ1-1; possibly TRBD1 for D (6 bases). CDR1 LNHNV and CDR2 YYDKDF come from the germline V gene (reference sequence). The CDR3 has 13 amino acids. V lost 5 bases, J lost 1 base, and 8 bases lay in between. The CDR3 protein is CATSSTGNTEAFF. CDR3 in DNA: TGTGCCACCAGCTCGACAGGGAACACTGAAGCTTTCTTT.

With regard to this clonotype: The conserved phenylalanine or tryptophan normally closing the CDR3 is absent here, so this likely arose from a read error. The genes are TRBV11-2 and TRBJ2-5, with D unresolved. CDR1 and CDR2 (germline): SGHAT, FQNNGV. V gave up 1 base and J gave up 2 bases, with 8 bases separating them. This CDR3 is built from 14 residues. CDR3 DNA: TGTGCCAGCAGCTTAGGGACCTTACAAGAGACCCAGTACTTG. This encodes CASSLGTLQETQYL.

In its sample, this clonotype was seen many times. The V gene is TRBV7-3, the J gene TRBJ2-7, with TRBD2 matching over 9 bases. With 4 bases clipped from V and 4 bases from J, the junction kept 8 bases outside the gene matches. The V gene's germline CDR1 is SGHTA and CDR2 FQGTGA. This CDR3 contains 15 residues. CDR3 residues: CASSSDGGLAYEQYF. CDR3 nucleotides: TGTGCCAGCAGCTCAGACGGGGGACTAGCATACGAGCAGTACTTC.